This T cell receptor beta chain was obtained from a study of T cell repertoires in cytomegalovirus infection. Study-wide results and caveats: CMV carriers with the relevant HLA were identified by cumulative public TCR beta family frequency.

This CDR3 comprises 16 residues. Trimming took 2 bases from V and 5 from J, leaving 17 bases between them. Per the germline V gene, CDR1 is SGHRS and CDR2 is YFSETQ. This clonotype was found a few times. The target antigen is unknown. MiXCR, applied by TCRdb to the reads, yields one record per CDR3 protein. The repertoire holds about a million distinct CDR3 sequences, 30% to 40% seen once, with around 15% in the top ten. V gene TRBV5-1 combines with J gene TRBJ2-1; D unclear. The sequence was collected from a human donor in good health (CMV status not recorded). Some clones in this sample may be carry-over from other donors' samples. The sample was cultured CD8+ T cells from PBMCs, taken from culture after CMV antigen stimulation. CDR3 residues: CASSFDHGLSDNEQFF. In DNA, the CDR3 is TGCGCCAGCAGCTTCGACCACGGTTTATCGGACAATGAGCAGTTCTTC.